This T cell receptor (beta chain) was retrieved from a study of neurological immune-mediated disorders. In TCRdb, the 5' RACE reads were re-called with MiXCR into one record per CDR3 protein. The table has 45,000 to 65,000 distinct CDR3 sequences, 8% to 9% seen once. Germline trimming cut 0 bases from V and 6 bases from J; bases unmatched to any gene: 3. The length of the CDR3 is 14 residues. Germline V gene lookup returns CDR1 DFQATT and CDR2 SNEGSKA (reference sequence). Time point noted: longitudinal time-point 3. The unsorted libraries originated from 2 million PBMCs that had been stored at -80 C. This clonotype showed up many times.

The specimen was PBMCs. The chain recombines TRBV20-1 with TRBJ2-1; 9 nucleotides match TRBD2. The receptor was isolated from a woman in her 40s in good health. CDR3 in amino acids: CSARDPTSGNEQFF. Here the CDR3 DNA reads TGCAGTGCTAGAGACCCGACTAGCGGCAATGAGCAGTTCTTC.